This TCR beta chain was captured by sequencing in a study of regulatory T cells in long-lasting Graves disease. Broader study findings: The analysis examined peripheral blood only and excluded thyroid tissue. TCR diversity was lower in persistent Graves' patients (versus newly diagnosed ones).

Comments on this clonotype: Its antigen is undetermined.

V lost 4 bases, J lost 5 bases, and 9 bases lay in between. The CDR3 is 13 amino acids. Time point of the sample: newly diagnosed GD, antithyroid drugs for less than 3 months. RNA isolated from PBMCs was used to make the TCR library. Guidelines of the American Thyroid Association were used to diagnose Graves' disease. Combining iRepertoire HTBI primers with Arm-PCR of CDR3 regions, the authors built TCR beta libraries. TCRdb re-analysed the multiplex PCR reads in MiXCR, keeping a single row per CDR3 protein. The sample shows 520,000 or so distinct CDR3 sequences, more than 10% of them seen only once. This sample was shared with a second study, whose subject was T cells in Graves' hyperthyroidism and ophthalmopathy. That publication notes: In the blood, most expanded thyroid clonotypes above 0.001 appeared as well.

The rearrangement links TRBV12-3 or TRBV12-4 to TRBJ2-1; D remains ambiguous. The TCR originated in a woman in her thirties with Graves disease. Sequenced here: peripheral blood mononuclear cells (PBMCs), sampled at new diagnosis, from a patient treated with antithyroid drugs. CDR3 amino acids: CASSWGTHNEQFF. DNA for the CDR3: TGTGCCAGCAGTTGGGGAACCCACAATGAGCAGTTCTTC.